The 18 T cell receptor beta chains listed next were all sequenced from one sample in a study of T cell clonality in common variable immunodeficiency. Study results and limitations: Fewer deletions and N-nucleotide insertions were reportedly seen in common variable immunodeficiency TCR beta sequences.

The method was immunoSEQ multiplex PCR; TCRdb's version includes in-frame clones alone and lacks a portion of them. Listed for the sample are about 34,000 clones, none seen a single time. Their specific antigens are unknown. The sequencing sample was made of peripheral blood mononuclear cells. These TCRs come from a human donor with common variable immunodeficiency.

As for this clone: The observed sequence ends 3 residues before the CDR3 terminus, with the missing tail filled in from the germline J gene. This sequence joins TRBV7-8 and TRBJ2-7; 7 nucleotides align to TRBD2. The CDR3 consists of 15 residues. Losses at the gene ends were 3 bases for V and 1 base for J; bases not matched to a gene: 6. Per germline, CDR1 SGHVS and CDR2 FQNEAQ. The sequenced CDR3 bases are TGTGCCAGCAGCTTTGGACTAGTCTTATCCTACGAG. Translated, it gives CASSFGLVLSYE. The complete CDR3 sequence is CASSFGLVLSYEQYF.

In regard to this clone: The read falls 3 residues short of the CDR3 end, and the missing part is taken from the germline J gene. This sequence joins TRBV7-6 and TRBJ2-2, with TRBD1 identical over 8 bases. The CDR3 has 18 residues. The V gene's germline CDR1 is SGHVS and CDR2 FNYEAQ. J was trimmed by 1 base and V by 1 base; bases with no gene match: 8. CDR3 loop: CASSLGRRGTGNTGELFF. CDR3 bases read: TGTGCCAGCAGCTTAGGGCGACGTGGGACAGGGAACACCGGGGAG.

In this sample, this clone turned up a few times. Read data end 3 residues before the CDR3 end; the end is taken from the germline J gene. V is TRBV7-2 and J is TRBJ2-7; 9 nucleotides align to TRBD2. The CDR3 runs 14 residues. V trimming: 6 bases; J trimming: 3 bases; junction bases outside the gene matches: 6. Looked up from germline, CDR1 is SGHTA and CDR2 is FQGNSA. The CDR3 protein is CASRPSSGIYEQYF. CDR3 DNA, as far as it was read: TGTGCCAGCAGACCCTCTAGCGGGATCTACGAG.

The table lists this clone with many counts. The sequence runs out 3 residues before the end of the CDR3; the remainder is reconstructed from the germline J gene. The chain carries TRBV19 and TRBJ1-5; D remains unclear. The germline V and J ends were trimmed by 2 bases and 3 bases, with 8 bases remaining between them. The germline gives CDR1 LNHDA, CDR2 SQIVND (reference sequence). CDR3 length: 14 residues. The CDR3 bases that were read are TGTGCCAGTAGTATAATCCCACTCAATCAGCCC. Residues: CASSIIPLNQP. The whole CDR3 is CASSIIPLNQPQHF.

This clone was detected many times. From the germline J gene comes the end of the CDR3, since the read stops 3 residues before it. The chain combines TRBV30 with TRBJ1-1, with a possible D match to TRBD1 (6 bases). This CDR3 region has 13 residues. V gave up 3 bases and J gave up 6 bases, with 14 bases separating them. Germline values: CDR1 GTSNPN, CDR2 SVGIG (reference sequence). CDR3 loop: CAWRRQAVAEAFF. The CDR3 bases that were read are TGTGCCTGGAGGAGACAGGCGGTCGCTGAA.

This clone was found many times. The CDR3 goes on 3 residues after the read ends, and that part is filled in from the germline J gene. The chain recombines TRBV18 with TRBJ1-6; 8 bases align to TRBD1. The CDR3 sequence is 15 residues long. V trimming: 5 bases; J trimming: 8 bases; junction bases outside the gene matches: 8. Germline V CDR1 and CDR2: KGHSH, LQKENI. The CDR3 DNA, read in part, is TGTGCCAGCTCATTATTACAGGGGGGTGATTCACCC. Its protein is CASSLLQGGDSP. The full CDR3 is CASSLLQGGDSPLHF.

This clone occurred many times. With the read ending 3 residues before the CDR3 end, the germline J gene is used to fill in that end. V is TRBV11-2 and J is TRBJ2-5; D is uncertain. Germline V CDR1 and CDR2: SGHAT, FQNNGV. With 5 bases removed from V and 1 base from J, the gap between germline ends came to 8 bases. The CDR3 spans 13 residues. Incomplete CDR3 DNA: TGTGCCAGCAGCGGGCACCTCCAAGAGACC. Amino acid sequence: CASSGHLQET. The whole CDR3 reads CASSGHLQETQYF.

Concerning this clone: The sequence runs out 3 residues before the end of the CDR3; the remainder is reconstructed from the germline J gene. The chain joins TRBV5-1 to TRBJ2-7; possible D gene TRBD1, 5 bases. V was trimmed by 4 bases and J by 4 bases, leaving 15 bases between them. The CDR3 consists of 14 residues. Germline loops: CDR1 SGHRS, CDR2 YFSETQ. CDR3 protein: CASSTDRYPYEQYF. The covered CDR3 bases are TGCGCCAGCAGCACCGACAGATACCCTTACGAG.

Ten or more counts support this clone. The covered CDR3 bases are TGCAGTGCTAGATCGGGACTAGCGGGAACCGGGGAG. Translating gives CSARSGLAGTGE. The entire CDR3 protein reads CSARSGLAGTGELFF. This chain connects TRBV20-1 to TRBJ2-2; TRBD2 matches 13 bases. The read halts 3 residues ahead of the CDR3 end, with the missing end drawn from the germline J gene. This CDR3 contains 15 residues. The germline gives CDR1 DFQATT, CDR2 SNEGSKA (reference sequence). V trimming: 2 bases; J trimming: 5 bases; junction bases outside the gene matches: 2.

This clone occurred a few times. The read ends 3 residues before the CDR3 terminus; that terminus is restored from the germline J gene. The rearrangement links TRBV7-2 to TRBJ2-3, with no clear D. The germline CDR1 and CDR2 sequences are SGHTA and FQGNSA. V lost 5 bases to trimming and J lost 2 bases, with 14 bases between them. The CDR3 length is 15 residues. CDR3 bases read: TGTGCCAGCAGCCTCAGGCGTGCCTCCACAGATACG. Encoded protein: CASSLRRASTDT. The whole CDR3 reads CASSLRRASTDTQYF. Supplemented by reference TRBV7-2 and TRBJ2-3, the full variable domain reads GAGVSQSPSNKVTEKGKDVELRCDPISGHTALYWYRQSLGQGLEFLIYFQGNSAPDKSGLPSDRFSAERTGGSVSTLTIQRTQQEDSAVYLCASSLRRASTDTQYFGPGTRLTVL.

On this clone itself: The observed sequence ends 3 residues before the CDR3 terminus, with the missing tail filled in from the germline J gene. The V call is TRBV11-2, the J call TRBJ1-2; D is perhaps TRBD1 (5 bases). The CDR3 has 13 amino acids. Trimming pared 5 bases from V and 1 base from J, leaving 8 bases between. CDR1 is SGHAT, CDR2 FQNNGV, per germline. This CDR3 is CASSPDSNYGYTF. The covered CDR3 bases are TGTGCCAGCAGCCCCGACAGTAACTATGGC. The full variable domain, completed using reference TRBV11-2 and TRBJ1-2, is EAGVAQSPRYKIIEKRQSVAFWCNPISGHATLYWYQQILGQGPKLLIQFQNNGVVDDSQLPKDRFSAERLKGVDSTLKIQPAKLEDSAVYLCASSPDSNYGYTFGSGTRLTVV.

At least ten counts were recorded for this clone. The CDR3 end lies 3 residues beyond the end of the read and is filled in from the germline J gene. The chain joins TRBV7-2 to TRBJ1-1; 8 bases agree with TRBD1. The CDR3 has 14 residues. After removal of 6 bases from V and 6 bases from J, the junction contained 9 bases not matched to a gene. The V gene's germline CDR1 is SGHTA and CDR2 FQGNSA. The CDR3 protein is CASRPGQASPEAFF. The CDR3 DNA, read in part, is TGTGCCAGCAGACCGGGACAGGCAAGCCCTGAA.

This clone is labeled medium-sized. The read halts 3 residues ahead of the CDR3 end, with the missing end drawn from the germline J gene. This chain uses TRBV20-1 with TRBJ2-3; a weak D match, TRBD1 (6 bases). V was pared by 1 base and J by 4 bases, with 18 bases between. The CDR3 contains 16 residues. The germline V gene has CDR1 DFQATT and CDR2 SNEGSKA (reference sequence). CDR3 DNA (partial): TGCAGTGCTAGAGCGCTATTACAGGGAAATTCAGATACG. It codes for CSARALLQGNSDT. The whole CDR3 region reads CSARALLQGNSDTQYF.

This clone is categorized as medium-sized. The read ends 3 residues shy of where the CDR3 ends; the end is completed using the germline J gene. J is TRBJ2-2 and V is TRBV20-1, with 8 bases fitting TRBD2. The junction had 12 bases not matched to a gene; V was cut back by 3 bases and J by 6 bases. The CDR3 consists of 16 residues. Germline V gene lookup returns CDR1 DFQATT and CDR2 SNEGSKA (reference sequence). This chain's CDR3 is CSASEMGLVSSGELFF. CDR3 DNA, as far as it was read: TGCAGTGCTAGCGAAATGGGACTAGTGAGTTCCGGGGAG.

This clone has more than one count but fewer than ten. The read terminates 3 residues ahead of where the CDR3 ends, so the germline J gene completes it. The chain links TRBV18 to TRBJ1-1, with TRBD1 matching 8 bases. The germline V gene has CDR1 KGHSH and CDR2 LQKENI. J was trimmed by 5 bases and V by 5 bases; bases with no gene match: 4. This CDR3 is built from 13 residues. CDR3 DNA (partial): TGTGCCAGCTCAGTACAGGGGGGGACTGAA. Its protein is CASSVQGGTE. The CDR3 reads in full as CASSVQGGTEAFF. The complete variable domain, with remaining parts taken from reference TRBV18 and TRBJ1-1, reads NAGVMQNPRHLVRRRGQEARLRCSPMKGHSHVYWYRQLPEEGLKFMVYLQKENIIDESGMPKERFSAEFPKEGPSILRIQQVVRGDSAAYFCASSVQGGTEAFFGQGTRLTVV.

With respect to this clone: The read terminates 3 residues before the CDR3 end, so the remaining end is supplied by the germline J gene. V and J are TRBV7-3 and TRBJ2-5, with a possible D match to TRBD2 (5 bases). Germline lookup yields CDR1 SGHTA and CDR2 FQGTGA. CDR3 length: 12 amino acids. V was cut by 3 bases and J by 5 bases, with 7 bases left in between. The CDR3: CASSFPGETQYF. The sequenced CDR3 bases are TGTGCCAGCAGCTTTCCGGGGGAGACC.

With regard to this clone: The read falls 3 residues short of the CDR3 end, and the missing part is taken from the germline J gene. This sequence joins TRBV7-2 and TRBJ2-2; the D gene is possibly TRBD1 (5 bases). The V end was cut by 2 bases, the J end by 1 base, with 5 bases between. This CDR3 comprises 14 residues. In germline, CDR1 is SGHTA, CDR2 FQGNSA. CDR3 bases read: TGTGCCAGCAGCTTACAGGGGAACACCGGGGAG. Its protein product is CASSLQGNTGE. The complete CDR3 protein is CASSLQGNTGELFF. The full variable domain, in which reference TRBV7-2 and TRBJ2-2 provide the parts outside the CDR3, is GAGVSQSPSNKVTEKGKDVELRCDPISGHTALYWYRQSLGQGLEFLIYFQGNSAPDKSGLPSDRFSAERTGGSVSTLTIQRTQQEDSAVYLCASSLQGNTGELFFGEGSRLTVL.

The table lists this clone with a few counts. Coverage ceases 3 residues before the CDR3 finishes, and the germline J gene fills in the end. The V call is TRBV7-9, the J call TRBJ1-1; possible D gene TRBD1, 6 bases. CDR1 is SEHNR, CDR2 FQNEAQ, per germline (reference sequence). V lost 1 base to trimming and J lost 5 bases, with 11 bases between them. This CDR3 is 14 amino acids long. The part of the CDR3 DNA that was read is TGTGCCAGCAGCTTAGAAGGACAGATAACTGAA. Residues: CASSLEGQITE. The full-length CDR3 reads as CASSLEGQITEAFF.